This TCR beta chain comes out of a study of OX40 agonist ivuxolimab in advanced cancers. On the study more broadly: Patients received ivuxolimab, an agonistic anti-OX40 (CD134) antibody. Three patients responded partially, comprising one with hepatocellular carcinoma and two with cutaneous melanoma.

Comments on this clone: No antigen is known for it. The sample holds other DNA sequences that translate to the same CDR3.

Notes on the study in general: Those patients achieving a partial response at 0.1-3.0 mg/kg showed among the lowest clonal expansion.

The table came from immunoSEQ multiplex PCR; TCRdb's copy has only in-frame clones and leaves some out. Of 40,000 or so clones in the sample, approximately 84% were seen once. Germline assignment: CDR1 MNHEY and CDR2 SMNVEV (reference sequence). V dropped 0 bases and J dropped 0 bases, with 2 bases sitting between them. This CDR3 has 13 amino acids. Sequenced here: CD4+ or CD8+ T cells sorted from blood, sampled in a trial of the OX40 agonist ivuxolimab. This clonotype was obtained from an adult with an advanced solid tumor such as melanoma, head and neck, liver or kidney cancer. This chain links TRBV27 with TRBJ1-1; D is unresolved. The CDR3 DNA follows: TGTGCCAGCAGTTTATCGGTGAACACTGAAGCTTTCTTT. Translation gives CASSLSVNTEAFF.